Included here is one T cell receptor (beta chain) sequence, with context. The CDR3 is 13 residues long. Germline assignment: CDR1 MDHEN and CDR2 SYDVKM. J was trimmed by 6 bases and V by 8 bases; bases with no gene match: 10. Original processing methods: It was from reference gene primer amplification that nucleated cell counts were estimated. Here immunoSEQ multiplex PCR was the method, and the copy in TCRdb shows in-frame clones only, minus some. The V and J calls and clone size are taken from that table; D and trimming were inferred from the DNA. The data hold 250,000 or so clones, with more than 75% observed a single time. The data originate from a study of blood T cell repertoires in COVID-19. For the study at large: Sites across the United States, Italy and Spain contributed samples from acute and convalescent COVID-19. The cDNA or gDNA used as material had been derived from T cells, B-cell-depleted T cells, or PBMCs.

This sequence was found in an elderly man with acute or convalescent COVID-19. The genes are TRBV28 and TRBJ2-7; TRBD2 aligns across 7 bases. Source material: peripheral blood. The CDR3 loop is CASLWEGSGEQYF. DNA of the CDR3: TGTGCCAGCCTCTGGGAGGGGAGCGGCGAGCAGTACTTC. Using reference TRBV28 and TRBJ2-7 for the parts outside the CDR3, the full variable domain is DVKVTQSSRYLVKRTGEKVFLECVQDMDHENMFWYRQDPGLGLRLIYFSYDVKMKEKGDIPEGYSVSREKKERFSLILESASTNQTSMYLCASLWEGSGEQYFGPGTRLTVT.